This T cell receptor (beta chain) derives from a study of cytomegalovirus exposure and HLA in healthy donors. Looked up from germline, CDR1 is MNHNS and CDR2 is SASEGT. The trim removed 5 bases at V and 4 bases at J, leaving 6 bases unmatched. The CDR3 has 14 amino acids. Primers included in the PCR were 60 Vbeta and 13 Jbeta primers. Sequencing used immunoSEQ multiplex PCR; TCRdb keeps in-frame clones, though not all of them. The sample shows fewer than 200,000 clones, around 80% of them seen only once. The TCR was taken from a woman aged 25 to 39 in good health and CMV-seropositive. Sequences were obtained from PBMCs. The gene calls are TRBV6-1 and TRBJ1-1; 8 nucleotides agree with TRBD1. In DNA form, the CDR3 reads TGTGCCAGCAGTCCCCGGACAGGGCGCACTGAAGCTTTCTTT. Translated, it gives CASSPRTGRTEAFF.